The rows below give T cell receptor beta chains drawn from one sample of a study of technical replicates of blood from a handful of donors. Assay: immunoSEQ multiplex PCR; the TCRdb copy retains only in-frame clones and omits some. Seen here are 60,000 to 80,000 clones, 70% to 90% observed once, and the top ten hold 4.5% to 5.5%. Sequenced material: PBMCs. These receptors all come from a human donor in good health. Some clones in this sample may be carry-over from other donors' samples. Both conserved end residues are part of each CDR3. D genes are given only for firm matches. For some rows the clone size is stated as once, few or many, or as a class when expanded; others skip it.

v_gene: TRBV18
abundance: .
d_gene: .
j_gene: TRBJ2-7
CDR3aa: CASSPFEKGGEQYF
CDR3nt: TGTGCCAGCTCACCATTCGAAAAAGGGGGCGAGCAGTACTTC

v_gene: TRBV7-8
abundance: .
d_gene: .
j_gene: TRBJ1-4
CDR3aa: CASSLKDSTPSSTNEKLFF
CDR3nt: TGTGCCAGCAGCTTAAAGGACAGTACCCCGAGCTCAACTAATGAAAAACTGTTTTTT

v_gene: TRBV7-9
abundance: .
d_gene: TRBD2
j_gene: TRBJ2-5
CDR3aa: CASGSSGRGGTQYF
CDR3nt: TGTGCCAGCGGAAGTAGCGGGAGGGGAGGGACCCAGTACTTC

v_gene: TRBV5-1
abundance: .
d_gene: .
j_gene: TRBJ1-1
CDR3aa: CASSLTGSKGTNTEAFF
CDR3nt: TGCGCCAGCAGCCTTACCGGGTCCAAAGGCACGAACACTGAAGCTTTCTTT

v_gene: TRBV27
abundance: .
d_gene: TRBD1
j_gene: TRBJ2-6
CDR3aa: CASSLLQGVSSGANVLTF
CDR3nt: TGTGCCAGCAGTTTATTACAGGGGGTAAGCTCTGGGGCCAACGTCCTGACTTTC

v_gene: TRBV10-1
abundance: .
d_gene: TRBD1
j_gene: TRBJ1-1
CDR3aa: CASSHPKDREAFF
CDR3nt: TGCGCCAGCAGCCATCCAAAGGACAGGGAAGCTTTCTTT

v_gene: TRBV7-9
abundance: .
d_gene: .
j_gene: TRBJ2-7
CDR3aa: CASRMGSSYEQYF
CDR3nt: TGTGCCAGCAGGATGGGGAGCTCCTACGAGCAGTACTTC

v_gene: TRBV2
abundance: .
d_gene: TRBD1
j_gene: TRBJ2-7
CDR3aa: CASSEVRGLSHEQYF
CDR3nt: TGTGCCAGCAGTGAAGTTAGGGGGCTATCCCACGAGCAGTACTTC

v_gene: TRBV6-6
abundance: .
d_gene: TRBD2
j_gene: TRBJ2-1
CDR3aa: CASSSGTSGDNEQFF
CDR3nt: TGTGCCAGCAGCTCCGGGACTAGCGGCGACAATGAGCAGTTCTTC

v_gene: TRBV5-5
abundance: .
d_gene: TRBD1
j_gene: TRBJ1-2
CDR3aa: CASNRDRSNNYGYTF
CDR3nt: TGTGCCAGCAATCGGGACAGATCAAATAACTATGGCTACACCTTC

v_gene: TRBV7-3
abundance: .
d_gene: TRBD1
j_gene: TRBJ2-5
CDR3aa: CASSRTGEETQYF
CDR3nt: TGTGCCAGCAGCCGGACAGGGGAAGAGACCCAGTACTTC

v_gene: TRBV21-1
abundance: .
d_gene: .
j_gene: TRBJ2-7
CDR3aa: CASSKKGRGLASYEQYF
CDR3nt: TGTGCCAGCAGCAAAAAAGGCAGGGGCCTTGCCTCCTACGAGCAGTACTTC

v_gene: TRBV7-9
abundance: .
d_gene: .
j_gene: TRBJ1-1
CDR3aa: CASSPTVNTEAFF
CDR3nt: TGTGCCAGCAGCCCTACAGTGAACACTGAAGCTTTCTTT

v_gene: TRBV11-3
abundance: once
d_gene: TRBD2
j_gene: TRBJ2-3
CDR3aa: CASSLGTSGVGTQYF
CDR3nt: TGTGCCAGCAGCCTAGGGACTAGCGGAGTGGGTACGCAGTATTTT

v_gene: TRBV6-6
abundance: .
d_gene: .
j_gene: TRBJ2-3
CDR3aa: CASSWRDSQLDTQYF
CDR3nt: TGTGCCAGCAGTTGGCGGGATTCGCAGCTAGATACGCAGTATTTT

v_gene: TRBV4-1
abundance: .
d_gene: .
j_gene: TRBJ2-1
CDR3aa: CASSHPGRGKSYNEQFF
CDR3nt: TGCGCCAGCAGCCACCCCGGCAGGGGAAAGTCCTACAATGAGCAGTTCTTC

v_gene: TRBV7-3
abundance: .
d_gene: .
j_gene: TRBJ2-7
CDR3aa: CASSPYGGPSYEQYF
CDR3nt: TGTGCCAGCAGCCCTTACGGCGGGCCTTCCTACGAGCAGTACTTC

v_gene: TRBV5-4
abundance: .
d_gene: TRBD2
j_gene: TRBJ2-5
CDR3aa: CASSVTSGEQETQYF
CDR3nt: TGTGCCAGCAGCGTGACTAGCGGGGAACAAGAGACCCAGTACTTC

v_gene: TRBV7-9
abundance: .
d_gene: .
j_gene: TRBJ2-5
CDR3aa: CASSLALRGKETQYF
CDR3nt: TGTGCCAGCAGCTTAGCGTTAAGGGGGAAGGAGACCCAGTACTTC

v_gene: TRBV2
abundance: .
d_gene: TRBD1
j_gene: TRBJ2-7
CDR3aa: CASGVDRGTSYEQYF
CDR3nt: TGTGCCAGCGGGGTCGACAGGGGAACGTCTTACGAGCAGTACTTC

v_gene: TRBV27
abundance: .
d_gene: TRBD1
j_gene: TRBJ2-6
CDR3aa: CASSPTGGALSGANVLTF
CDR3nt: TGTGCCAGCAGTCCGACAGGGGGCGCGTTGTCTGGGGCCAACGTCCTGACTTTC

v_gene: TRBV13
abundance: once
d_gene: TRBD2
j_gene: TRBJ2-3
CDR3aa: CASSLRGGTDTQYF
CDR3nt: TGTGCCAGCAGCTTGCGGGGGGGCACAGATACGCAGTATTTT

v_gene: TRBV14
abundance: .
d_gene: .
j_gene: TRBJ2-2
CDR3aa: CASSGPIRDTGELFF
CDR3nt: TGTGCCAGCAGCGGTCCTATCCGGGACACCGGGGAGCTGTTTTTT

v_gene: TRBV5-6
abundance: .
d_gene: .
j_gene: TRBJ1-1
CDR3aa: CASTLGGTEAFF
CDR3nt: TGTGCCAGCACCCTGGGGGGGACTGAAGCTTTCTTT

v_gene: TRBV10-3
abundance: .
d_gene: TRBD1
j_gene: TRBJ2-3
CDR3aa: CAISYDRDSTDTQYF
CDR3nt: TGTGCCATCAGCTACGACAGGGATAGCACAGATACGCAGTATTTT

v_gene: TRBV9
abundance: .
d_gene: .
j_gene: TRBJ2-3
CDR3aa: CASSAQGLADTQYF
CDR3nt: TGTGCCAGCAGCGCACAGGGTTTAGCAGATACGCAGTATTTT

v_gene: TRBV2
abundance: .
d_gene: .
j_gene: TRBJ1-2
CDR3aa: CASSTESNYGYTF
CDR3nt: TGTGCCAGCTCCACAGAATCTAACTATGGCTACACCTTC

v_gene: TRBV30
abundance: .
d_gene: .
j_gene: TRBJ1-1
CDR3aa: CAWREDSHTEAFF
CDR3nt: TGTGCCTGGAGGGAGGACAGCCACACTGAAGCTTTCTTT

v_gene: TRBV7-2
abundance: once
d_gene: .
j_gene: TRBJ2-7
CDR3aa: CASSLQQTYEQYF
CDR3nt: TGTGCCAGCAGCTTACAACAGACCTACGAGCAGTACTTC

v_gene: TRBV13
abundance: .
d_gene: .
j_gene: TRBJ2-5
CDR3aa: CASSHPTQPGRRGQETQYF
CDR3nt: TGTGCCAGCAGTCACCCTACCCAACCGGGGAGACGGGGCCAAGAGACCCAGTACTTC

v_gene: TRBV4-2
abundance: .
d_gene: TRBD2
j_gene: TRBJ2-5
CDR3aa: CASSPRGGLGETQYF
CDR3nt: TGTGCCAGCAGCCCGCGGGGGGGCTTGGGAGAGACCCAGTACTTC

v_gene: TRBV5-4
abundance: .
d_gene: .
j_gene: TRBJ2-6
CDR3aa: CASSLGDFGANVLTF
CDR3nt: TGTGCCAGCAGCTTGGGGGACTTTGGGGCCAACGTCCTGACTTTC

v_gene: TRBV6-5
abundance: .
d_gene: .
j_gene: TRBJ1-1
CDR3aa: CASRQTLNTEAFF
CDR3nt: TGTGCCAGCAGACAGACCCTAAACACTGAAGCTTTCTTT

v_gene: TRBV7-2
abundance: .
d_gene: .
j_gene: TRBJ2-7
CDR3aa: CASSLNGFGYEQYF
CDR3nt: TGTGCCAGCAGCTTAAACGGTTTCGGGTACGAGCAGTACTTC

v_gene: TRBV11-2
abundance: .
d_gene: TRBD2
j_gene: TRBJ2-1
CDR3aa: CASSSPTGGAYNEQFF
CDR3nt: TGTGCCAGCAGCTCCCCTACCGGGGGGGCGTACAATGAGCAGTTCTTC

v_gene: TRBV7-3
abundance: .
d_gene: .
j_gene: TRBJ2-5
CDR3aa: CASSLIASEETQYF
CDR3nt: TGTGCCAGCAGCTTAATTGCTAGCGAGGAGACCCAGTACTTC